This T cell receptor beta chain was captured by sequencing in a study of blood T cell repertoires in COVID-19. At the level of the study: Sites across the United States, Italy and Spain contributed samples from acute and convalescent COVID-19. Sample material is recorded as cDNA or gDNA derived from T cells, B-cell-depleted T cells, or PBMCs.

Per the original data handling: Reference gene primers were amplified, and this amplification served to estimate nucleated cell counts. Sequencing used immunoSEQ multiplex PCR; TCRdb keeps in-frame clones, though not all of them. Clone size and V and J calls were adopted from that table, with D and trimming inferred from the DNA. Counted here are 250,000 to 300,000 clones, around nine tenths occurring once; the ten biggest clones make up around 2%. Germline assignment: CDR1 SGHKS and CDR2 YYEKEE (reference sequence). Trimming took 4 bases from V and 2 from J; bases not matched to a gene: 5. The CDR3 covers 14 residues.

J is TRBJ1-2 and V is TRBV5-5, with 7 bases identical to TRBD1. What was sequenced was peripheral blood. This TCR was recovered from a man aged 45-65 years with acute or convalescent COVID-19. In DNA, the CDR3 is TGTGCCAGCAGCCCGGGACAGCGGAACTATGGCTACACCTTC. Amino acids: CASSPGQRNYGYTF.